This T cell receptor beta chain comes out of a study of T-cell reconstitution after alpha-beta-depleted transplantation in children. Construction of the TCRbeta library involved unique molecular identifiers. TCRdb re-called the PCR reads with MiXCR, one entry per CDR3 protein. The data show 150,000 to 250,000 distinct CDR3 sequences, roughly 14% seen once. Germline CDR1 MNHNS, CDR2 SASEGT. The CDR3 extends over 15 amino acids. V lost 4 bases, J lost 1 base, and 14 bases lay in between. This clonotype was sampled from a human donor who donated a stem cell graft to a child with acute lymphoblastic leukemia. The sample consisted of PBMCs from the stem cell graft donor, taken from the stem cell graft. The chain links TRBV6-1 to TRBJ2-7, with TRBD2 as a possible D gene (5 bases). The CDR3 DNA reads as TGTGCCAGCAGTGTCGAGGGCGCGAGGTCCTACGAGCAGTACTTC. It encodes CASSVEGARSYEQYF.